This T cell receptor (beta chain) appears in the sequencing data of a study of blood T cells in healthy people across ages. Study-wide results and caveats: Comparison with aged donors showed that long-lived donors had more naive CD4+ cells and higher diversity.

A second PCR, run for roughly 7 to 11 cycles, used a sample-barcoded 5' primer plus a J-beta primer mix. TCRdb passed the 5' RACE reads through MiXCR, listing each CDR3 protein once. The repertoire holds 650,000 to 950,000 distinct CDR3 sequences, under 55% seen once, with roughly 19% in the top ten. Comments on this clonotype: Its specificity is unknown.

V shed 6 bases, J shed 9 bases, and the junction held 18 bases outside the gene matches. CDR3 length: 15 amino acids. CDR1 and CDR2 from the germline V gene are DFQATT and SNEGSKA (reference sequence). This receptor was identified in a man aged 60-69 years in good health. Sequenced sample: blood. V gene TRBV20-1 combines with J gene TRBJ2-5, with 8 bases aligning to TRBD1. DNA of the CDR3: TGCAGTGCAAGTTGGTCGGGGACAGGACCCCGACCCCAGTACTTC. Translation: CSASWSGTGPRPQYF.